The rows below give T cell receptor beta chains drawn from one sample of a study of early T cells in non-severe SARS-CoV-2 infection. TCRdb reanalysed the 5' RACE reads using MiXCR and keeps one entry per CDR3 protein. The sample holds 60,000 or so distinct CDR3 sequences, roughly 13% seen once. The source was whole blood, collected at baseline. The receptors shown here come from an adult who was a healthcare worker with PCR-confirmed SARS-CoV-2 infection or an uninfected control (not recorded which). The CDR3 runs from the conserved cysteine through the conserved F or W. Each record gives: CDR3 length, D gene, clone size, V gene, J gene, CDR3 protein, CDR3 DNA. D genes are given only for firm matches. Where a row states a size, it is once, few, many or the class of an expanded clone; other rows omit it.

19,TRBD2,-,TRBV28,TRBJ2-3,CASSTYRGAAGGLTDTQYF,TGTGCCAGCAGTACTTACAGGGGGGCAGCGGGAGGGTTAACAGATACGCAGTATTTT
14,-,-,TRBV14,TRBJ1-1,CASSQELGAPEAFF,TGTGCCAGCAGCCAAGAATTGGGTGCACCTGAAGCTTTCTTT
16,TRBD2,few,TRBV14,TRBJ2-1,CASSPWGGSLYNEQFF,TGTGCCAGCAGCCCATGGGGGGGGAGTCTCTACAATGAGCAGTTCTTC
16,TRBD1,many,TRBV5-1,TRBJ1-1,CASSRRTGIMNTEAFF,TGCGCCAGCAGCCGGCGGACAGGGATTATGAACACTGAAGCTTTCTTT
19,TRBD2,-,TRBV7-2,TRBJ2-3,CASSLVESAGAHHTDTQYF,TGTGCCAGCAGCTTAGTGGAGTCAGCGGGGGCCCATCACACAGATACGCAGTATTTT
14,-,many,TRBV28,TRBJ1-1,CASRPLLENTEAFF,TGTGCCAGCAGGCCACTGCTCGAGAACACTGAAGCTTTCTTT
14,-,few,TRBV19,TRBJ2-1,CASSIVGGGGEQFF,TGTGCCAGTAGTATAGTAGGAGGAGGGGGTGAGCAGTTCTTC
12,-,few,TRBV19,TRBJ1-5,CASSIGNQPQHF,TGTGCCAGTAGTATAGGCAATCAGCCCCAGCATTTT
15,-,-,TRBV18,TRBJ2-5,CASSPPVGSKETQYF,TGTGCCAGCTCACCACCGGTCGGGAGTAAAGAGACCCAGTACTTC
16,-,once,TRBV10-1,TRBJ2-3,CASSDLGIQGADTQYF,TGCGCCAGCAGTGACTTGGGTATTCAAGGCGCAGATACGCAGTATTTT
17,TRBD2,many,TRBV7-2,TRBJ2-5,CASSQGLAGVYGETQYF,TGTGCCAGCAGCCAGGGACTAGCGGGAGTTTACGGGGAGACCCAGTACTTC